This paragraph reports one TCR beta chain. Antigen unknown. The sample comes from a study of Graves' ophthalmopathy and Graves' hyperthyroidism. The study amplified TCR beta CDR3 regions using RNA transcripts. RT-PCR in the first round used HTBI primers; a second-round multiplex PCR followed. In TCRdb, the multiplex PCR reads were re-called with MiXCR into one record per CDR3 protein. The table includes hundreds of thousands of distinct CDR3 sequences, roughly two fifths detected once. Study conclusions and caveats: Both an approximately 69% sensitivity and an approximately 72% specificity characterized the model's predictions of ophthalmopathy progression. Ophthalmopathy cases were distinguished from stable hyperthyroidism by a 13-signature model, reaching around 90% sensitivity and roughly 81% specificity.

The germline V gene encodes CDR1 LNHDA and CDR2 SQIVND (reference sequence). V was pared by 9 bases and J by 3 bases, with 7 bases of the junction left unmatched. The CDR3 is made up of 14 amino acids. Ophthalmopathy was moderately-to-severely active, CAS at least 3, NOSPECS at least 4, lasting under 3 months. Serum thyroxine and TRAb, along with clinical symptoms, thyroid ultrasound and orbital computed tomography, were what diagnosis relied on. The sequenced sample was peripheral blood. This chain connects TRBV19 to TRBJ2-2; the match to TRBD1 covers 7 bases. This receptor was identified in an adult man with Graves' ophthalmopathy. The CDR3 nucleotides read TGTGCCAGCGGGACAGCTCTTGACACCGGGGAGCTGTTTTTT. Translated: CASGTALDTGELFF.